One sample yielded the 15 T cell receptor beta chains listed below, sequenced in a study of cytomegalovirus exposure and HLA in healthy donors. Assay: immunoSEQ multiplex PCR; the TCRdb copy retains only in-frame clones and omits some. The table lists about 54,000 clones, approximately 89% of them singletons. The sequencing input was PBMCs. All receptors come from a woman younger than 30 in good health and CMV-seropositive.

The CDR3 coding sequence is TGTGCCAGCACAAACAGCAATTATGGCTACACCTTC. It codes for CASTNSNYGYTF. The chain has TRBV6-6 and TRBJ1-2; no clear D gene. The V end lost 7 bases, the J end lost 5 bases, and 11 bases lay between the germline ends. The germline gives CDR1 MNHNY, CDR2 SVGAGI (reference sequence). There are 12 residues in the CDR3.

The chain recombines TRBV28 with TRBJ1-3; the match to TRBD1 covers 10 bases. Per germline, CDR1 MDHEN and CDR2 SYDVKM. The CDR3 extends over 14 amino acids. V lost 3 bases and J lost 7; bases outside the gene matches: 3. CDR3 region: CASSLGQGRNTIYF. DNA of the CDR3: TGTGCCAGCAGTTTGGGACAGGGGAGGAACACCATATATTTT.

This clone was seen once. The genes are TRBV2 and TRBJ2-1, with D uncertain. V lost 4 bases and J lost 5, with 9 bases in between. Germline V lookup: CDR1 SNHLY, CDR2 FYNNEI. The CDR3 has 13 residues. Here the CDR3 DNA reads TGTGCCAGCAGTGTGGGCCTGAACAATGAGCAGTTCTTC. Its translation: CASSVGLNNEQFF.

By sample fraction, this clone is medium-sized. The genes are TRBV27 and TRBJ2-3; D perhaps matches TRBD2 (6 bases). The CDR3 length is 14 residues. Trimming took off 8 bases at V and 5 bases at J, with 17 bases between the two ends. Germline CDR1 is MNHEY and CDR2 is SMNVEV (reference sequence). The chain's CDR3 is CASRLGWGGDTQYF. CDR3 sequence (DNA): TGTGCCAGCCGACTAGGATGGGGCGGAGATACGCAGTATTTT.

As for this clone: An end of the junction does not agree with germline; a read error may underlie this. The chain recombines TRBV7-3 with TRBJ2-2; TRBD1 is a possible D gene (5 bases). Germline CDR1 reads SGHTA; CDR2 reads FQGTGA. The CDR3 has 13 residues. DNA for the CDR3: TGTGCCAGCAACTTAGGGGCCGGCGGGGAGCTGTTTTTT. This translates into CASNLGAGGELFF.

The chain links TRBV5-1 to TRBJ1-2; 9 bases are a match to TRBD1. This CDR3 contains 16 residues. Trimming took 3 bases from V and 6 from J; bases not matched to a gene: 12. In germline, CDR1 is SGHRS, CDR2 YFSETQ. The CDR3 region is CASSYASGQGGDGYTF. The DNA for the CDR3 is TGCGCCAGCAGCTACGCATCGGGACAGGGAGGAGATGGCTACACCTTC.

The chain uses TRBV6-1 and TRBJ2-7; D ambiguous. Trimming removed 1 base from V and 5 bases from J, with 6 bases in between. This CDR3 is 12 amino acids long. Germline CDR1 and CDR2: MNHNS and SASEGT. The CDR3 DNA is TGTGCCAGCAGTGAAGGTGTTAACGAGCAGTACTTC. Protein product: CASSEGVNEQYF.

The V call is TRBV7-6, the J call TRBJ1-1, with D possibly TRBD1 on 5 matching bases. The CDR3 covers 15 residues. Trimming removed 4 bases from V and 5 bases from J, with 17 bases in between. The germline gives CDR1 SGHVS, CDR2 FNYEAQ. The CDR3 protein is CASSSNRPPGTEAFF. CDR3 nucleotides: TGTGCCAGCAGCTCCAACAGGCCCCCAGGGACTGAAGCTTTCTTT.

The rearrangement links TRBV7-9 to TRBJ2-1; TRBD2 aligns across 9 bases. Germline CDR1 is SEHNR and CDR2 is FQNEAQ (reference sequence). The CDR3 length is 17 residues. V shed 3 bases and J 6 bases; nucleotides not matched to a gene: 12. Written as DNA, the CDR3 is TGTGCCAGCAGCTTTTATGCCCTAGCGGGATCTCTCAATGAGCAGTTCTTC. Its translation: CASSFYALAGSLNEQFF.

The chain combines TRBV9 with TRBJ2-3; 7 nucleotides line up with TRBD2. This CDR3 is 14 amino acids long. With V trimmed by 1 base and J by 3 bases, 2 bases remained unmatched. Germline-derived CDR1 and CDR2 are SGDLS and YYNGEE. The CDR3: CASSVLGGTDTQYF. For the CDR3, the DNA is TGTGCCAGCAGCGTATTGGGGGGGACAGATACGCAGTATTTT.

In this sample, this clone turned up once. V is TRBV5-1 and J is TRBJ1-3, with unresolved D. CDR1 is SGHRS and CDR2 is YFSETQ in the germline V gene. The CDR3 has 16 amino acids. V lost 4 bases to trimming and J lost 0 bases, with 14 bases between them. As DNA, the CDR3 is TGCGCCAGCAGCGTGGACGGGTTAAGCTCTGGAAACACCATATATTTT. It translates to CASSVDGLSSGNTIYF.

V and J are TRBV11-2 and TRBJ2-1; D might be TRBD2 (5 bases). The CDR3 extends over 14 amino acids. Germline V gene sequence: CDR1 SGHAT, CDR2 FQNNGV. The V end was cut by 3 bases, the J end by 4 bases, with 10 bases between. CDR3 nucleotide sequence: TGTGCCAGCAGCTTGGACTCAGTGTACAATGAGCAGTTCTTC. Translating it yields CASSLDSVYNEQFF.

CDR3 coding DNA: TGTGCCACTCACGGGGACACCAGCAATCAGCCCCAGCATTTT. Encoded protein: CATHGDTSNQPQHF. This rearrangement joins TRBV2 to TRBJ1-5, with D perhaps TRBD1 (6 bases). The germline V and J ends were trimmed by 10 bases and 1 base, with 14 bases remaining between them. This CDR3 comprises 14 residues. CDR1 SNHLY and CDR2 FYNNEI come from the germline V gene.

This clone has a handful of counts. This chain connects TRBV19 to TRBJ2-7, with D perhaps matching TRBD1 (5 bases). In germline, CDR1 is LNHDA, CDR2 SQIVND (reference sequence). The ends were cut back, 5 bases at V and 3 bases at J, with 14 bases in the middle. This CDR3 spans 14 amino acids. CDR3 protein: CASSFGALGYEQYF. The CDR3 coding sequence is TGTGCCAGTAGTTTTGGGGCTTTAGGCTACGAGCAGTACTTC.

The chain combines TRBV5-5 with TRBJ2-7; 12 bases line up with TRBD2. Looked up from germline, CDR1 is SGHKS and CDR2 is YYEKEE (reference sequence). V shed 5 bases and J 3 bases; nucleotides not matched to a gene: 6. The CDR3 length is 15 residues. The CDR3 bases are TGTGCCAGCAGTCTCCTAGCGGGGGGGAGCTACGAGCAGTACTTC. Its protein is CASSLLAGGSYEQYF.